The next 31 T cell receptor beta chains were all read from a single sample in a study of cytomegalovirus exposure and HLA in healthy donors. Profiled with immunoSEQ multiplex PCR; TCRdb holds only in-frame clones, not every one. The data show about 54,000 clones, around nine tenths seen once. The sequenced material came from PBMCs. The origin of the receptors is a woman younger than 30 in good health and CMV-seropositive.

The CDR3 nucleotides read TGCAGCCCTGAGGGACAGGGGGTCGGGGGCTACACCTTC. It is translated as CSPEGQGVGGYTF. The chain recombines TRBV29-1 with TRBJ1-2; 11 bases match TRBD1. V lost 8 bases to trimming and J lost 8 bases; unmatched junction nucleotides: 10. This CDR3 is 13 amino acids long. The germline gives CDR1 SQVTM, CDR2 ANQGSEA. Using reference TRBV29-1 and TRBJ1-2 for the parts outside the CDR3, the full variable domain is SAVISQKPSRDICQRGTSLTIQCQVDSQVTMMFWYRQQPGQSLTLIATANQGSEATYESGFVIDKFPISRPNLTFSTLTVSNMSPEDSSIYLCSPEGQGVGGYTFGSGTRLTVV.

There are a few counts of this clone. The chain carries TRBV6-4 and TRBJ1-2, with D unresolved. Trimming pared 0 bases from V and 0 bases from J, leaving 14 bases between. Germline loops: CDR1 MRHNA, CDR2 SNTAGT. The CDR3 spans 17 residues. The CDR3 sequence is CASSDSKAQETNYGYTF. In nucleotides, the CDR3 is TGTGCCAGCAGTGACTCGAAGGCGCAGGAAACTAACTATGGCTACACCTTC.

Here the CDR3 DNA reads TGTGCCAGCAGCTTTACAGGGGGCGGGGAAGCTTTCTTT. Translated: CASSFTGGGEAFF. The V call is TRBV7-9, the J call TRBJ1-1, with 9 bases fitting TRBD1. The germline V gene has CDR1 SEHNR and CDR2 FQNEAQ (reference sequence). CDR3 length equals 13 residues. The V segment lost 3 bases and the J segment 8 bases; nucleotides outside the gene matches: 4.

The CDR3 region is CATGFGELFF. In DNA, the CDR3 is TGTGCCACGGGGTTCGGGGAGCTGTTTTTT. The chain links TRBV30 to TRBJ2-2; possibly TRBD2 for D (5 bases). The germline gives CDR1 GTSNPN, CDR2 SVGIG (reference sequence). The CDR3 extends over 10 amino acids. V lost 8 bases to trimming and J lost 7 bases, with 8 bases between them.

The chain uses TRBV18 and TRBJ1-2, with 7 nucleotides matching TRBD1. V lost 5 bases, J lost 3 bases, and 3 bases stayed unmatched. The CDR3 has 13 residues. Germline-derived CDR1 and CDR2 are KGHSH and LQKENI. Here the CDR3 DNA reads TGTGCCAGCTCATCCGGACAGGACTATGGCTACACCTTC. Translating gives CASSSGQDYGYTF.

The gene calls are TRBV28 and TRBJ1-2; TRBD1 might be the D (5 bases). The CDR3 is 13 residues long. The V gene's germline CDR1 is MDHEN and CDR2 SYDVKM. V gave up 5 bases and J gave up 4 bases, with 11 bases separating them. Here the CDR3 reads CASSRGGIYGYTF. CDR3 bases: TGTGCCAGCAGTCGCGGGGGGATCTATGGCTACACCTTC.

The rearrangement joins TRBV19 to TRBJ1-2, with D unclear. CDR1 LNHDA and CDR2 SQIVND come from the germline V gene (reference sequence). V was cut by 5 bases and J by 6 bases, with 16 bases left in between. The CDR3 runs to 14 residues. The CDR3: CASSLTGRLDGYTF. CDR3 coding DNA: TGTGCCAGTAGTTTAACCGGGAGGCTGGATGGCTACACCTTC.

The V and J genes are TRBV29-1 and TRBJ2-7; TRBD2 agrees at 10 bases. Germline CDR1 SQVTM, CDR2 ANQGSEA. After removal of 4 bases from V and 1 base from J, the junction contained 10 bases not matched to a gene. This CDR3 spans 16 amino acids. The CDR3 protein is CSVGSLAGERSYEQYF. CDR3 coding DNA: TGCAGCGTTGGATCGCTAGCGGGGGAACGATCCTACGAGCAGTACTTC.

The gene calls are TRBV19 and TRBJ2-1; a weak D match, TRBD1 (6 bases). Germline loops: CDR1 LNHDA, CDR2 SQIVND (reference sequence). The V end was cut by 5 bases, the J end by 1 base, with 12 bases between. The CDR3 is 15 amino acids. CDR3: CASSGQWGSYNEQFF. The DNA of the CDR3 is TGTGCCAGTAGTGGACAGTGGGGTTCCTACAATGAGCAGTTCTTC.

The chain is built from TRBV7-9 and TRBJ1-2; 11 bases match TRBD1. Per the germline V gene, CDR1 is SEHNR and CDR2 is FQNEAQ (reference sequence). This CDR3 has 15 residues. V shed 5 bases and J 8 bases; nucleotides not matched to a gene: 10. The CDR3 sequence: CASSRLGTGGSGYTF. CDR3 nucleotide sequence: TGTGCCAGCAGCCGACTTGGGACAGGGGGTTCCGGCTACACCTTC.

The CDR3 DNA reads TGCGCCAGCAGCTTTGGGACAGGGGCCACTGAAGCTTTCTTT. This encodes CASSFGTGATEAFF. V gene TRBV5-1 combines with J gene TRBJ1-1, with 10 bases fitting TRBD1. CDR1 SGHRS and CDR2 YFSETQ come from the germline V gene. After removal of 2 bases from V and 4 bases from J, the junction contained 2 bases not matched to a gene. The CDR3 length is 14 residues.

The rearrangement uses TRBV6-1 and TRBJ1-6; the D is unclear. Germline V lookup: CDR1 MNHNS, CDR2 SASEGT. V was cut by 7 bases and J by 3 bases, with 13 bases left in between. The CDR3 loop spans 15 amino acids. In nucleotides, the CDR3 is TGTGCCAGCATCGTGTACAGCAGCTATAATTCACCCCTCCACTTT. Translated, it gives CASIVYSSYNSPLHF.

The V and J genes are TRBV5-1 and TRBJ1-2; 11 nucleotides match TRBD1. After removal of 5 bases from V and 8 bases from J, the junction contained 5 bases not matched to a gene. There are 13 residues in the CDR3. In germline, CDR1 is SGHRS, CDR2 YFSETQ. CDR3 sequence: CASSRDRGTGYTF. In nucleotides, the CDR3 is TGCGCCAGCAGTCGGGACAGGGGGACGGGCTACACCTTC.

The genes are TRBV6-1 and TRBJ1-4; D gene unclear. The CDR3 is 14 residues long. Trimming removed 2 bases from V and 7 bases from J, with 11 bases in between. The germline V gene encodes CDR1 MNHNS and CDR2 SASEGT. Here the CDR3 reads CASSERSRGEKLFF. DNA of the CDR3: TGTGCCAGCAGTGAAAGGTCGCGGGGTGAAAAACTGTTTTTT.

The chain links TRBV4-2 to TRBJ2-7, with a weak D call TRBD1 (5 bases). Germline CDR1 LGHNA, CDR2 YNFKEQ. This CDR3 region has 13 residues. The V and J ends lost 2 bases and 7 bases respectively, with 12 bases between them. This chain's CDR3 is CASSQPTGREQYF. The CDR3 nucleotides are TGTGCCAGCAGCCAACCCACAGGTCGGGAGCAGTACTTC.

The chain combines TRBV4-3 with TRBJ2-1; TRBD2 matches 7 bases. Germline assignment: CDR1 LGHNA and CDR2 YSLEER. J lost 1 base, V lost 0 bases, and 12 bases had no gene match. The CDR3 has 19 residues. The CDR3 DNA reads TGCGCCAGCAGCCAAGACTGGGGGGGGTACGATAGTTCCTACAATGAGCAGTTCTTC. This encodes CASSQDWGGYDSSYNEQFF.

A remark on this clone: One end of the junction is discordant with germline, which a read error may explain. The gene calls are TRBV6-1 and TRBJ2-1, with TRBD2 as a possible D gene (5 bases). Germline CDR1 MNHNS, CDR2 SASEGT. CDR3 length: 14 amino acids. The CDR3 region is CASREGSLFDEQFF. The CDR3 bases are TGTGCCAGCAGGGAAGGGAGTCTGTTCGATGAGCAGTTCTTC.

The chain combines TRBV9 with TRBJ2-3, with D perhaps matching TRBD2 (5 bases). The CDR3 runs to 14 residues. Germline-derived CDR1 and CDR2 are SGDLS and YYNGEE. The germline V and J ends were trimmed by 3 bases and 7 bases, with 15 bases remaining between them. The CDR3 is CASSAIREGNTQYF. The CDR3 DNA reads TGTGCCAGCAGCGCTATCAGAGAGGGTAATACGCAGTATTTT.

V is TRBV5-1 and J is TRBJ2-7, with no clear D. Deletions cut 0 bases from V and 2 bases from J, with 12 bases between. Germline CDR1 SGHRS, CDR2 YFSETQ. This CDR3 comprises 15 residues. Here the CDR3 DNA reads TGCGCCAGCAGCTTGGGTTCCACACCCACCTACGAGCAGTACTTC. This encodes CASSLGSTPTYEQYF. The full variable domain, with the rest looked up from reference TRBV5-1 and TRBJ2-7, is KAGVTQTPRYLIKTRGQQVTLSCSPISGHRSVSWYQQTPGQGLQFLFEYFSETQRNKGNFPGRFSGRQFSNSRSEMNVSTLELGDSALYLCASSLGSTPTYEQYFGPGTRLTVT.

There are a few counts of this clone. V usage is TRBV5-1 and J usage is TRBJ2-7; D unresolved. CDR3 size: 13 residues. V lost 4 bases and J lost 5, with 13 bases in between. Germline assignment: CDR1 SGHRS and CDR2 YFSETQ. The CDR3 sequence: CASSPITVNEQYF. The CDR3 DNA reads as TGCGCCAGCAGCCCAATAACAGTCAACGAGCAGTACTTC.

The J gene is TRBJ2-7, the V gene TRBV30; 11 bases line up with TRBD1. The CDR3 spans 15 residues. V was clipped by 2 bases and J by 1 base; unmatched bases: 4. The germline V gene encodes CDR1 GTSNPN and CDR2 SVGIG (reference sequence). The CDR3 sequence: CAWSKGQGVSYEQYF. The CDR3 bases are TGTGCCTGGAGTAAGGGACAGGGGGTTTCCTACGAGCAGTACTTC.

This chain connects TRBV9 to TRBJ2-3; tentative D call: TRBD2 (6 bases). The CDR3 runs to 18 residues. Germline CDR1 is SGDLS and CDR2 is YYNGEE. Trimming removed 0 bases at V and 3 bases at J, with 20 bases between. In DNA, the CDR3 is TGTGCCAGCAGCGTAGCTACCAGAGTGGGGGGTTTTACAGATACGCAGTATTTT. The encoded protein is CASSVATRVGGFTDTQYF.

The chain employs TRBV7-9 and TRBJ2-1, with TRBD2 matching over 15 bases. V shed 5 bases and J 10 bases; nucleotides not matched to a gene: 6. Germline assignment: CDR1 SEHNR and CDR2 FQNEAQ (reference sequence). This CDR3 contains 15 residues. The CDR3 sequence: CASSRRTSGGAEQFF. CDR3 coding DNA: TGTGCCAGCAGCCGAAGGACTAGCGGGGGGGCAGAGCAGTTCTTC.

The V gene is TRBV6-6, the J gene TRBJ1-5; TRBD1 matches at 7 bases. The CDR3 runs 13 residues. J gave up 6 bases and V 6 bases, and 5 bases lay outside the gene matches. Germline V gene data show CDR1 as MNHNY and CDR2 as SVGAGI (reference sequence). CDR3 sequence reads: CASRGGLGQPQHF. The CDR3, as DNA: TGTGCCAGCAGAGGGGGCTTGGGTCAGCCCCAGCATTTT.

The chain links TRBV7-2 to TRBJ2-1; tentative D call: TRBD2 (6 bases). The CDR3 is 12 amino acids. Trimming shortened V by 1 base and J by 13 bases, and 11 bases separated the two germline ends. CDR1 and CDR2 from the germline V gene are SGHTA and FQGNSA. For the CDR3, the DNA is TGTGCCAGCAGCTTAGGATCCGGGACTCAGTTCTTC. This gives the protein CASSLGSGTQFF.

This rearrangement joins TRBV18 to TRBJ2-5; 12 nucleotides line up with TRBD1. This CDR3 is 16 amino acids long. V was pared by 5 bases and J by 2 bases, with 6 bases of the junction left unmatched. In germline, CDR1 is KGHSH, CDR2 LQKENI. The CDR3 here is CASSSGTGGRQETQYF. CDR3 sequence (DNA): TGTGCCAGCTCATCCGGGACAGGGGGCAGGCAAGAGACCCAGTACTTC.

The J gene is TRBJ1-1, the V gene TRBV9; 7 bases are shared with TRBD1. This CDR3 has 13 residues. Germline-derived CDR1 and CDR2 are SGDLS and YYNGEE. V was pared by 3 bases and J by 7 bases, with 6 bases of the junction left unmatched. The DNA of the CDR3 is TGTGCCAGCAGCGAGGGGGCGGGAGGTGAAGCTTTCTTT. Its translation: CASSEGAGGEAFF.

This sequence joins TRBV7-3 and TRBJ2-1, with D unclear. The CDR3 runs to 14 residues. V lost 5 bases and J 8 bases, leaving 16 bases between the germline ends. Per germline, CDR1 SGHTA and CDR2 FQGTGA. The CDR3 loop is CASSPLTRSDEQFF. The CDR3 DNA reads TGTGCCAGCAGCCCCCTGACTCGCTCAGATGAGCAGTTCTTC.

The V and J genes are TRBV9 and TRBJ2-1; 9 nucleotides line up with TRBD2. Germline V lookup: CDR1 SGDLS, CDR2 YYNGEE. The CDR3 has 16 amino acids. After removal of 0 bases from V and 7 bases from J, the junction contained 8 bases not matched to a gene. Here the CDR3 reads CASSVAGAGGRNEQFF. The CDR3 DNA reads as TGTGCCAGCAGCGTAGCTGGCGCGGGGGGGCGTAATGAGCAGTTCTTC.

The rearrangement joins TRBV14 to TRBJ2-6, with a possible D match to TRBD1 (6 bases). Germline loops: CDR1 SGHDN, CDR2 FVKESK. V gave up 1 base and J gave up 0 bases, with 19 bases separating them. This CDR3 contains 20 residues. CDR3 DNA sequence: TGTGCCAGCAGCCAAGTAGGGGGAGCCCTCAGTCGCTCTGGGGCCAACGTCCTGACTTTC. It encodes CASSQVGGALSRSGANVLTF.

V gene TRBV30 combines with J gene TRBJ1-6, with D possibly being TRBD1 (6 bases). CDR3 size: 15 residues. Trimming pared 6 bases from V and 0 bases from J, leaving 12 bases between. The germline CDR1 and CDR2 sequences are GTSNPN and SVGIG (reference sequence). The CDR3 coding sequence is TGTGCCTGTAAGGACAGAAGCTCCTATAATTCACCCCTCCACTTT. Residues: CACKDRSSYNSPLHF. Based on the CDR3 plus reference TRBV30 and TRBJ1-6, the full variable domain is SQTIHQWPATLVQPVGSPLSLECTVEGTSNPNLYWYRQAAGRGLQLLFYSVGIGQISSEVPQNLSASRPQDRQFILSSKKLLLSDSGFYLCACKDRSSYNSPLHFGNGTRLTVT.